What follows are 8 T cell receptor beta chains derived from one specimen sequenced in a study of Graves' ophthalmopathy and Graves' hyperthyroidism. The TCR beta CDR3 regions underwent amplification from RNA transcripts. First-round RT-PCR with HTBI primers preceded a second-round multiplex PCR. TCRdb processed the multiplex PCR reads anew with MiXCR; each CDR3 protein has one entry. The sample contains about 700,000 distinct CDR3 sequences, 35% to 50% of which appear only once. Source material: peripheral blood. These receptors were obtained from an adult man with Graves' ophthalmopathy.

The chain is built from TRBV15 and TRBJ1-5; 9 bases are a match to TRBD1. CDR1 LNHNV and CDR2 YYDKDF come from the germline V gene (reference sequence). J was trimmed by 5 bases and V by 1 base; bases with no gene match: 3. The CDR3 contains 15 residues. The CDR3 sequence is CATSRVRTGDQPQHF. The DNA for the CDR3 is TGTGCCACCAGCAGAGTAAGGACAGGGGATCAGCCCCAGCATTTT.

J is TRBJ1-4 and V is TRBV12-3 or TRBV12-4; no clear D. The V and J ends lost 4 bases and 10 bases respectively, with 13 bases between them. The CDR3 sequence is 13 residues long. The CDR3 sequence is CASSSGSRGKLFF. As DNA, the CDR3 is TGTGCCAGCAGTTCCGGCTCGCGGGGAAAACTGTTTTTT.

The rearrangement uses TRBV12-3 or TRBV12-4 and TRBJ2-7; a weak D match, TRBD1 (6 bases). V lost 6 bases to trimming and J lost 2 bases, with 11 bases between them. This CDR3 contains 13 residues. CDR3 protein: CASRKGTTYEQYF. DNA of the CDR3: TGTGCCAGCAGAAAAGGGACAACCTACGAGCAGTACTTC.

Turning to this clonotype: The missing conserved phenylalanine or tryptophan at the end of this CDR3 makes a read error likely. The chain joins TRBV11-1 to TRBJ1-1, with D unresolved. This CDR3 region has 14 residues. Trimming took 3 bases from V and 6 from J, leaving 14 bases between them. Per the germline V gene, CDR1 is SGHAT and CDR2 is FQDESV (reference sequence). CDR3 protein: CASSFGRQPPEAFL. CDR3 DNA sequence: TGTGCCAGCAGCTTTGGGCGGCAACCGCCTGAAGCTTTCTTA.

As to this clonotype: One end of the junction does not line up with germline, which may come from a read error. The V and J genes are TRBV20-1 and TRBJ2-5; 7 nucleotides match TRBD2. Germline values: CDR1 DFQATT, CDR2 SNEGSKA (reference sequence). The CDR3 runs to 16 residues. The chain's CDR3 is CNASRRLASGGETQYF. CDR3 nucleotide sequence: TGCAATGCTAGCCGCCGACTAGCTTCTGGAGGGGAGACCCAGTACTTC.

The chain joins TRBV5-1 to TRBJ1-2; D might be TRBD1 (5 bases). The CDR3 spans 15 residues. V was cut by 1 base and J by 4 bases, with 14 bases left in between. Germline CDR1 is SGHRS and CDR2 is YFSETQ. CDR3 nucleotide sequence: TGCGCCAGCAGCTTGAGGGGAGACATGGTCTATGGCTACACCTTC. It specifies CASSLRGDMVYGYTF.

V and J are TRBV10-3 and TRBJ2-7; D is tentatively TRBD1 or TRBD2 (5 bases each). Trimming shortened V by 0 bases and J by 9 bases, and 15 bases separated the two germline ends. CDR1 and CDR2 (germline): ENHRY, SYGVKD. The CDR3 runs to 14 residues. CDR3 sequence reads: CAISESRSRDVQYF. DNA of the CDR3: TGTGCCATCAGTGAGTCCCGGAGTCGGGACGTGCAGTACTTC.

At least ten counts were recorded for this clonotype. The J gene is TRBJ2-7, the V gene TRBV29-1, with D unresolved. The CDR3 is 12 residues long. The germline gives CDR1 SQVTM, CDR2 ANQGSEA. Trimming left V 0 bases short and J 2 bases short, with 5 bases between. DNA for the CDR3: TGCAGCGTTGAAGATCCCACCTACGAGCAGTACTTC. Its translation is CSVEDPTYEQYF.